The 6 T cell receptor beta chains reported below all come from one sample, sequenced in a study of neurological immune-mediated disorders. TCRdb recomputed calls from the 5' RACE reads with MiXCR, one row per CDR3 protein. The sample shows 120,000 or so distinct CDR3 sequences, 3.2% of them seen only once. The sequencing sample was made of PBMCs. These receptor sequences come from a woman aged 25 to 39 with multiple sclerosis.

This clonotype was found many times. The V gene is TRBV2, the J gene TRBJ1-2; 8 nucleotides align to TRBD1. Germline CDR1 and CDR2: SNHLY and FYNNEI. The ends lost 0 bases at V and 6 bases at J; junction bases unmatched: 6. The CDR3 is 15 amino acids. The CDR3 DNA is TGTGCCAGCAGTGAAGCGTTCGACAGGGGTCATGGCTACACCTTC. This codes for CASSEAFDRGHGYTF.

This clonotype was found many times. V usage is TRBV11-2 and J usage is TRBJ2-1, with D hard to call. Per germline, CDR1 SGHAT and CDR2 FQNNGV. The CDR3 length is 12 residues. Trimming took off 7 bases at V and 14 bases at J, with 18 bases between the two ends. CDR3: CASTGMVPKEFF. The CDR3 DNA reads TGTGCCAGCACCGGAATGGTACCCAAGGAGTTCTTC.

This clonotype was seen ten or more times. The V call is TRBV7-6, the J call TRBJ1-4; D gene unclear. V lost 6 bases and J lost 7, with 15 bases in between. The CDR3 consists of 14 residues. CDR1 is SGHVS and CDR2 is FNYEAQ in the germline V gene. CDR3 residues: CASREETVGEKLFF. DNA for the CDR3: TGTGCCAGCAGGGAGGAAACGGTCGGTGAAAAACTGTTTTTT.

In this sample, this clonotype turned up many times. The genes are TRBV10-3 and TRBJ1-2; 7 bases match TRBD1. V was clipped by 10 bases and J by 0 bases; unmatched bases: 11. The CDR3 runs 15 residues. Looked up from germline, CDR1 is ENHRY and CDR2 is SYGVKD. The CDR3 protein is CATQTGIRANYGYTF. CDR3 DNA: TGTGCCACCCAGACAGGGATAAGGGCTAACTATGGCTACACCTTC.

This clonotype was observed many times. J is TRBJ2-1 and V is TRBV6-5; no definite D call. Germline assignment: CDR1 MNHEY and CDR2 SVGAGI. The CDR3 covers 12 residues. V shed 10 bases and J shed 8 bases, with 15 bases lying between them. CDR3 in amino acids: CATQTDFDEQFF. The DNA for the CDR3 is TGTGCCACTCAGACCGACTTCGATGAGCAGTTCTTC.

This clonotype has at least ten counts. The chain employs TRBV10-3 and TRBJ2-5, with 9 bases lining up with TRBD1. The junction had 9 bases not matched to a gene; V was cut back by 3 bases and J by 4 bases. This CDR3 region has 16 residues. Germline V gene lookup returns CDR1 ENHRY and CDR2 SYGVKD. The CDR3 loop reads CAISERQGGSVETQYF. For the CDR3, the DNA is TGTGCCATCAGTGAACGACAGGGGGGGAGTGTAGAGACCCAGTACTTC.